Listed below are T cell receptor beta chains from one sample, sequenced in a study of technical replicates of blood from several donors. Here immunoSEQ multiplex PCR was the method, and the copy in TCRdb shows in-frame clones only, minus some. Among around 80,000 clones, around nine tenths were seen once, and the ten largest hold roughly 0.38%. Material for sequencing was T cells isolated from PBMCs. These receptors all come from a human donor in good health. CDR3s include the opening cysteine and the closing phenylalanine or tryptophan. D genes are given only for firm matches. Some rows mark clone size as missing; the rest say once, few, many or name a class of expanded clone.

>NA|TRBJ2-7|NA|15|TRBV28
TGTGCCAGCAGTTCGATAGTAGGAGGGTCGTACGAGCAGTACTTC
CASSSIVGGSYEQYF
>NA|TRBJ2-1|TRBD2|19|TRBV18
TGTGCCAGCTCTCCAAGGGCACCTTATAGCGGGAGGGCCAGGGATGAGCAGTTCTTC
CASSPRAPYSGRARDEQFF
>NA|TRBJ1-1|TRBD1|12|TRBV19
TGTGCCAGTTCGAATCAGGGGGCTGAAGCTTTCTTT
CASSNQGAEAFF
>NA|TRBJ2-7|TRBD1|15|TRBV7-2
TGTGCCAGCAGTCGAAGGGGGCTTGAAATGGGCGAGCAGTACTTC
CASSRRGLEMGEQYF
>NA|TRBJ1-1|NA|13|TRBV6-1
TGTGCCAGCAGTCTAGACCCCGGACTTAAAGCTTTCTTT
CASSLDPGLKAFF
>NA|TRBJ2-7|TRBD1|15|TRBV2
TGTGCCAGCAGCGTAGCACCGGGACAGCCCTACGAGCAGTACTTC
CASSVAPGQPYEQYF
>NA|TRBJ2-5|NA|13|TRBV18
TGTGCCAGCTCACCGACCCCAGGAGAGACCCAGTACTTC
CASSPTPGETQYF
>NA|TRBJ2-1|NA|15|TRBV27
TGTGCCAGCAGTTTATCAGGGAGGACCTACAATGAGCAGTTCTTC
CASSLSGRTYNEQFF
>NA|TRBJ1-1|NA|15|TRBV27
TGTGCCAGCAGTCCCTTTTGGGGGCTGAACACTGAAGCTTTCTTT
CASSPFWGLNTEAFF
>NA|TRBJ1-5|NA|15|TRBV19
TGTGCCAGTAGTATAGAGGGCAGTTTCAATCAGCCCCAGCATTTT
CASSIEGSFNQPQHF
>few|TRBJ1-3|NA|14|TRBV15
TGTGCCACCAGCAGAGGACAGGCTGGAAACACCATATATTTT
CATSRGQAGNTIYF
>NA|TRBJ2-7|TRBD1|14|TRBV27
TGTGCCAGCAGTGGGGGACAGTTTACCTACGAGCAGTACTTC
CASSGGQFTYEQYF
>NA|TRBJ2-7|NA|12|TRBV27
TGTGCCAGCAGTTCGTACAGCAACGAGCAGTACTTC
CASSSYSNEQYF
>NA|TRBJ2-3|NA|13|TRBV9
TGTGCCAGCAGCGTAATGAGCGGAGATACGCAGTATTTT
CASSVMSGDTQYF
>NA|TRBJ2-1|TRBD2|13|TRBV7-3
TGTGCCAGCAGCTTATCGGGAGGGCCTGTACAGTTCTTC
CASSLSGGPVQFF
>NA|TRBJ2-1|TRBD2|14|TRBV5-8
TGTGCCAGCAGCTTGGTTGCGGGGGACAATGAGCAGTTCTTC
CASSLVAGDNEQFF
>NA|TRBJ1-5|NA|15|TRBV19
TGTGCCAGTAGAACAAACGGGGGTGTTATTCAGCCCCAGCATTTT
CASRTNGGVIQPQHF
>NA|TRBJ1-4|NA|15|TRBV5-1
TGCGCCAGCAGCCCGAGGAGTGCAACTAATGAAAAACTGTTTTTT
CASSPRSATNEKLFF
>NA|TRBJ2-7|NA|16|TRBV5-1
TGCGCCAGCAGCTTGGGCTATTCAGGGCTGCCTCACGAGCAGTACTTC
CASSLGYSGLPHEQYF
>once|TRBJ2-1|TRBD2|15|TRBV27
TGTGCCAGCAGTCCACTAGCGACCTTCTACAATGAGCAGTTCTTC
CASSPLATFYNEQFF
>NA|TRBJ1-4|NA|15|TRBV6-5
TGTGCCAGCAGTCGCTCGTCGGGGGGGAGAGAAAAACTGTTTTTT
CASSRSSGGREKLFF
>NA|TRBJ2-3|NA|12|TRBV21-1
TGTGCCAGCAGCACCTTCACAGATACGCAGTATTTT
CASSTFTDTQYF
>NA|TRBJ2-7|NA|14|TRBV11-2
TGTGCCAGCAGCGAATACGGGACTCTCTACGAGCAGTACTTC
CASSEYGTLYEQYF
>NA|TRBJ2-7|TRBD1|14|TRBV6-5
TGTGCCAGCAGCACGACAGGGGAGTCCTACGAGCAGTACTTC
CASSTTGESYEQYF
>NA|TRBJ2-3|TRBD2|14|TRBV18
TGTGCCAGCTCAATAGCGGGAGAGGGAGATACGCAGTATTTT
CASSIAGEGDTQYF
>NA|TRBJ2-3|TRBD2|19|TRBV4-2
TGTGCCAGCAGCCAACAGACTAGCGGGGTAATTACTAGCACAGATACGCAGTATTTT
CASSQQTSGVITSTDTQYF
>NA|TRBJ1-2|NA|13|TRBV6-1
TGTGCCAGCAGTGAAAGGGAGTATAGAAGCTACACCTTC
CASSEREYRSYTF
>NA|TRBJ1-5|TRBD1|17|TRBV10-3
TGTGCCATCGCCCCTTTTTTGGACAGGGTGAAAAATCAGCCCCAGCATTTT
CAIAPFLDRVKNQPQHF
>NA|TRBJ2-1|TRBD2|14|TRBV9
TGTGCCAGCAGCGTAGGAGCGGGAACGAATGAGCAGTTCTTC
CASSVGAGTNEQFF
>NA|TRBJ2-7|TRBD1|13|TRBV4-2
TGTGCCAGCAGCCACCTACAGGGGCCCGAGCAGTACTTC
CASSHLQGPEQYF
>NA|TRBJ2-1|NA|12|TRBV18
TGTGCCAGCTCACCTGCTGGCGGTGAGCAGTTCTTC
CASSPAGGEQFF
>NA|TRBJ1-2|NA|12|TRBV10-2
TGCGCCAGCAGTGAACCAGGAAATGGCTACACCTTC
CASSEPGNGYTF